The following is a T cell receptor (beta chain) sequence with its context. This sample was included in a study of identical twins. TCRdb processed the 5' RACE reads anew with MiXCR; each CDR3 protein has one entry. The sample yields 1,800,000 or so distinct CDR3 sequences, around 33% seen once. The sample taken for sequencing was cord blood. This receptor was identified in a newborn girl in good health.

CDR3 sequence reads: CASSQDVHSNQPQHF. As DNA, the CDR3 is TGTGCCAGCAGCCAAGATGTCCATAGCAATCAGCCCCAGCATTTT. V and J are TRBV4-2 and TRBJ1-5; D is ambiguous. V was trimmed by 0 bases and J by 0 bases, leaving 6 bases between them. The CDR3 extends over 15 amino acids. In germline, CDR1 is LGHNA, CDR2 YNFKEQ.